This passage covers 24 T cell receptor beta chains from one sample sequenced in a study of blood T cells in healthy people across ages. The second PCR ran roughly 7 to 12 cycles with a sample-barcoded 5' primer and J-beta primers. Via MiXCR, TCRdb re-called the 5' RACE reads, giving one row per CDR3 protein. The sample has about 730,000 distinct CDR3 sequences, around 46% seen once; the top ten hold roughly 19%. The specimen sequenced was blood. These receptors were obtained from a woman in her fifties or sixties in good health.

This clonotype came up a few times. The CDR3 sequence is CSARDQVAAHQQFF. The CDR3 DNA follows: TGCAGTGCTAGAGATCAGGTAGCGGCACACCAGCAGTTCTTC. The gene calls are TRBV20-1 and TRBJ2-1; a possible D gene is TRBD2 (6 bases). V was pared by 0 bases and J by 11 bases, with 17 bases between. The CDR3 length is 14 residues. Germline V gene sequence: CDR1 DFQATT, CDR2 SNEGSKA (reference sequence).

This chain links TRBV12-3 or TRBV12-4 with TRBJ1-2, with a weak D call TRBD1 (6 bases). With 6 bases removed from V and 7 bases from J, the gap between germline ends came to 18 bases. The CDR3 has 14 residues. CDR3 protein: CASRPPQGLGGYTF. The CDR3 DNA is TGTGCCAGCAGACCCCCGCAGGGGTTAGGTGGCTACACCTTC.

V usage is TRBV7-6 and J usage is TRBJ2-1; 8 bases are a match to TRBD1. Germline V gene sequence: CDR1 SGHVS, CDR2 FNYEAQ. This CDR3 region has 15 residues. V was clipped by 6 bases and J by 7 bases; unmatched bases: 11. DNA of the CDR3: TGTGCCAGCAGTCCACAGGGGGTCCACCAAAATGAGCAGTTCTTC. Its translation is CASSPQGVHQNEQFF.

J is TRBJ2-7 and V is TRBV19, with D perhaps being TRBD1 or TRBD2 (5 bases each). The J call is in doubt because the DNA end fits TRBJ2-5 better. This CDR3 is 14 amino acids long. Germline CDR1 LNHDA, CDR2 SQIVND (reference sequence). CDR3 nucleotide sequence: TGTGCCAGTAGTACCGGGACGGAGGAAGAGACCCAGTACTTC. Its translation: CASSTGTEEETQYF.

The chain carries TRBV11-2 and TRBJ1-1; no clear D. The CDR3 spans 15 residues. With 1 base removed from V and 0 bases from J, the gap between germline ends came to 9 bases. Germline lookup yields CDR1 SGHAT and CDR2 FQNNGV. CDR3 bases: TGTGCCAGCAGCTTAGGGTATCGGGTGAACACTGAAGCTTTCTTT. Amino acids: CASSLGYRVNTEAFF. The full variable domain, rest sourced from reference TRBV11-2 and TRBJ1-1, is EAGVAQSPRYKIIEKRQSVAFWCNPISGHATLYWYQQILGQGPKLLIQFQNNGVVDDSQLPKDRFSAERLKGVDSTLKIQPAKLEDSAVYLCASSLGYRVNTEAFFGQGTRLTVV.

This chain uses TRBV5-1 with TRBJ2-4; 8 bases agree with TRBD1. From germline, CDR1 is SGHRS and CDR2 YFSETQ. This CDR3 is 14 amino acids long. V trimming: 4 bases; J trimming: 9 bases; junction bases outside the gene matches: 9. CDR3 sequence reads: CASSPQDRGGIQYF. DNA for the CDR3: TGCGCCAGCAGCCCACAAGACAGGGGCGGCATTCAGTACTTC.

Details on this clonotype: This may be a read error: a much more frequent sequence differs by one nucleotide. This rearrangement joins TRBV3-1 to TRBJ2-7; TRBD2 matches at 9 bases. In germline, CDR1 is LGHDT, CDR2 YNNKEL (reference sequence). V shed 1 base, J shed 7 bases, and the junction held 14 bases outside the gene matches. The CDR3 totals 17 residues. CDR3 sequence reads: CASSQVPSGISYNEQYF. As DNA, the CDR3 is TGTGCCAGCAGCCAAGTACCTAGCGGGATTTCCTACAATGAGCAGTACTTC.

The V and J genes are TRBV20-1 and TRBJ2-3, with D perhaps being TRBD1 or TRBD2 (5 bases each). Germline V gene data show CDR1 as DFQATT and CDR2 as SNEGSKA (reference sequence). CDR3 length: 12 amino acids. The V end lost 8 bases, the J end lost 3 bases, and 12 bases lay between the germline ends. The CDR3 loop is CSTNRTTDTQYF. The CDR3 nucleotides read TGCAGTACAAACAGGACTACAGATACGCAGTATTTT.

The CDR3, as DNA: TGTGCCAGCAGCTTAGTAGCGGGAGTCCTCGGGGAGACCCAGTACTTC. It is translated as CASSLVAGVLGETQYF. The chain uses TRBV7-2 and TRBJ2-5, with 9 bases aligning to TRBD2. CDR3 size: 16 residues. With 1 base clipped from V and 5 bases from J, the junction kept 8 bases outside the gene matches. Germline values: CDR1 SGHTA, CDR2 FQGNSA.

This clonotype came up a few times. The rearrangement links TRBV12-3 or TRBV12-4 to TRBJ2-7; the match to TRBD1 covers 8 bases. V dropped 5 bases and J dropped 1; count of bases not matched to a gene: 7. The CDR3 has 15 residues. The CDR3 here is CASSPRGQGSYEQYF. DNA of the CDR3: TGTGCCAGCAGTCCGAGAGGACAGGGTTCCTACGAGCAGTACTTC.

This clonotype was detected a few times. The chain uses TRBV29-1 and TRBJ2-3; D is ambiguous. V was shortened by 6 bases and J by 1 base, with 11 bases between the two germline ends. The CDR3 sequence is 13 residues long. Germline loops: CDR1 SQVTM, CDR2 ANQGSEA. CDR3 loop: CSVIRTGTDTQYF. In nucleotides, the CDR3 is TGCAGCGTAATAAGGACGGGCACAGATACGCAGTATTTT.

This clonotype was seen only once. The V gene is TRBV29-1, the J gene TRBJ2-1; D perhaps matches TRBD2 (6 bases). In germline, CDR1 is SQVTM, CDR2 ANQGSEA. The CDR3 sequence is 16 residues long. The V gene lost 3 bases and the J gene lost 3 bases, with 18 bases spanning the gap. CDR3 sequence reads: CSVETSSDLGYNEQFF. CDR3 bases: TGCAGCGTTGAGACTAGTTCCGACTTGGGCTACAATGAGCAGTTCTTC.

In this sample, this clonotype turned up a few times. This chain uses TRBV12-3 or TRBV12-4 with TRBJ2-3, with D possibly matching TRBD2 (5 bases). The V end lost 2 bases, the J end lost 4 bases, and 13 bases lay between the germline ends. CDR3 length: 15 residues. CDR3 loop: CASSLTGGLADTQYF. The CDR3 DNA reads as TGTGCCAGCAGTTTAACTGGCGGGCTAGCAGATACGCAGTATTTT.

This clonotype was picked up many times. CDR3 sequence (DNA): TGCGCCAGCAGCTCGGGACTAGCGGGGGGTAGAGAGACCCAGTACTTC. This gives the protein CASSSGLAGGRETQYF. The rearrangement links TRBV5-1 to TRBJ2-5; 15 bases map to TRBD2. After removal of 3 bases from V and 4 bases from J, the junction contained 4 bases not matched to a gene. Germline CDR1 SGHRS, CDR2 YFSETQ. The CDR3 has 16 residues.

The count of this clonotype is one. The gene calls are TRBV18 and TRBJ1-1; D is unclear. The germline V gene has CDR1 KGHSH and CDR2 LQKENI. The CDR3 runs to 16 residues. The ends were cut back, 3 bases at V and 1 base at J, with 15 bases in the middle. CDR3 in DNA: TGTGCCAGCTCACCCGCAGAAGGAATAGGGAACACTGAAGCTTTCTTT. Translation gives CASSPAEGIGNTEAFF.

The table lists this clonotype with a few counts. J is TRBJ1-2 and V is TRBV7-2; D is unresolved. The CDR3 totals 12 residues. The ends were cut back, 5 bases at V and 4 bases at J, with 8 bases in the middle. Per the germline V gene, CDR1 is SGHTA and CDR2 is FQGNSA. CDR3 sequence (DNA): TGTGCCAGCAGCCAGGACTTCTATGGCTACACCTTC. As protein: CASSQDFYGYTF.

The V gene is TRBV7-6, the J gene TRBJ1-2; TRBD1 agrees at 11 bases. The CDR3 consists of 15 residues. The V segment lost 5 bases and the J segment 4 bases; nucleotides outside the gene matches: 6. Germline CDR1 reads SGHVS; CDR2 reads FNYEAQ. CDR3 nucleotides: TGTGCCAGCAGCCCCGGGACAGGGGGAGGCTATGGCTACACCTTC. Translating it yields CASSPGTGGGYGYTF.

This clonotype was recorded a few times. The J gene is TRBJ2-1, the V gene TRBV20-1; 7 positions agree with TRBD2. Germline V lookup: CDR1 DFQATT, CDR2 SNEGSKA (reference sequence). V lost 7 bases to trimming and J lost 2 bases; unmatched junction nucleotides: 2. The CDR3 totals 12 residues. Here the CDR3 reads CSGLAAYNEQFF. CDR3 bases: TGCAGTGGCCTAGCGGCCTACAATGAGCAGTTCTTC.

This clonotype was recorded once. The gene calls are TRBV29-1 and TRBJ2-3, with TRBD1 identical over 9 bases. CDR3 length: 13 amino acids. J was trimmed by 3 bases and V by 8 bases; bases with no gene match: 6. Germline CDR1 reads SQVTM; CDR2 reads ANQGSEA. CDR3: CSTDRGETDTQYF. CDR3 DNA: TGCAGCACCGACAGGGGGGAAACAGATACGCAGTATTTT.

The chain joins TRBV5-1 to TRBJ2-2; 7 nucleotides agree with TRBD1. V lost 4 bases, J lost 6 bases, and 9 bases stayed unmatched. The CDR3 length is 15 residues. Germline loops: CDR1 SGHRS, CDR2 YFSETQ. This CDR3 reads CASSRGQMGAGELFF. The CDR3 bases are TGCGCCAGCAGCCGGGGACAGATGGGGGCCGGGGAGCTGTTTTTT.

The chain joins TRBV5-1 to TRBJ1-4; maybe TRBD1 (5 bases). Trimming shortened V by 2 bases and J by 8 bases, and 13 bases separated the two germline ends. This CDR3 has 14 amino acids. Germline V lookup: CDR1 SGHRS, CDR2 YFSETQ. The CDR3 is CASSLRGDGEKLFF. The CDR3 coding sequence is TGCGCCAGCAGCTTAAGGGGAGACGGAGAAAAACTGTTTTTT.

The chain couples TRBV2 to TRBJ2-3; TRBD2 is a possible D gene (6 bases). CDR1 and CDR2 (germline): SNHLY, FYNNEI. V was cut by 4 bases and J by 6 bases, with 11 bases left in between. The CDR3 consists of 13 residues. For the CDR3, the DNA is TGTGCCAGCAGTGGTCTGGGAGGCGATACGCAGTATTTT. As protein: CASSGLGGDTQYF.

The V and J genes are TRBV9 and TRBJ2-3; TRBD2 aligns across 7 bases. Germline CDR1 is SGDLS and CDR2 is YYNGEE. The CDR3 is 16 residues long. The V gene end was trimmed by 1 base and the J gene end by 1 base; junction bases not matched to a gene: 6. CDR3 DNA sequence: TGTGCCAGCAGCGTAAGTAGGCTAGCGGGCACAGATACGCAGTATTTT. It is translated as CASSVSRLAGTDTQYF.

V and J are TRBV29-1 and TRBJ2-2, with D possibly TRBD1 on 6 matching bases. Germline CDR1 SQVTM, CDR2 ANQGSEA. Trimming stripped 4 bases from V and 3 bases from J, with 15 bases between. This CDR3 is 15 amino acids long. The CDR3 sequence: CSVGAGRGDTGELFF. The CDR3 region has the DNA TGCAGCGTTGGGGCCGGCAGGGGTGACACCGGGGAGCTGTTTTTT.